The rows below give T cell receptor beta chains drawn from one sample of a study of human T cells and chemical hapten exposure. TCRdb re-derived calls from the RACE reads in MiXCR, one entry per CDR3 protein. The sample holds a few hundred thousand distinct CDR3 sequences, approximately 5% seen once. The sequenced sample was whole blood, obtained in connection with sensitization to the hapten diphenylcyclopropenone (DPC). Receptors were obtained from a young woman with alopecia areata. Some clones in this sample may be carry-over from other donors' samples. Each CDR3 is given with its conserved first and last residue. D genes are given only for firm matches. Size is omitted from some rows. Given values are once, few, many or a class for expanded clones.

J,D,size,V,DNA,CDR3
TRBJ2-3,NA,many,TRBV6-2/TRBV6-3,TGTGCCAGCATCGGGACTTCCACAGATACGCAGTATTTT,CASIGTSTDTQYF
TRBJ1-2,TRBD1,NA,TRBV10-3,TGTGCCATCAGGCCCGTTTTACAGGGGAAAGATTCTGGCTACACCTTC,CAIRPVLQGKDSGYTF
TRBJ2-3,NA,NA,TRBV27,TGTGCCAGCGGAATGACGGGATACATTGCCGATACGCAGTATTTT,CASGMTGYIADTQYF
TRBJ2-4,TRBD1,NA,TRBV12-3/TRBV12-4,TGTGCCAGCAGTTCCACAGGGGCTCTAGCCAAAAACATTCAGTACTTC,CASSSTGALAKNIQYF
TRBJ1-1,TRBD1,many,TRBV12-3/TRBV12-4,TGTGCCAGCAGTCGGGGGGGAGGGGGCTACAATGAAGCTTTCTTT,CASSRGGGGYNEAFF
TRBJ2-3,TRBD1,NA,TRBV7-2,TGTGCCAGCAGCACGGGACAGTCAGTCAGAACGCAGTATTTT,CASSTGQSVRTQYF
TRBJ2-5,NA,few,TRBV5-4,TGTGCCAGCAGCCCCAAACTCGGACAGCAAGAGACCCAGTACTTC,CASSPKLGQQETQYF
TRBJ1-5,NA,many,TRBV6-2/TRBV6-3,TGTGCCAGCAGTTACTCGATCATCAGGGCCAATCAGCCCCAGCATTTT,CASSYSIIRANQPQHF
TRBJ2-5,NA,few,TRBV25-1,TGTGCCAGCAGTGGTTATCGGGGGCAGGCAGAGACCCAGTACTTC,CASSGYRGQAETQYF
TRBJ2-3,NA,few,TRBV6-6,TGTGCCAGCGGATGGGGGGGGGCTACAGATACGCAGTATTTT,CASGWGGATDTQYF
TRBJ2-7,TRBD2,few,TRBV16,TGTGCCAGCAGCCAACCGGGGGGCTACGAGCAGTACTTC,CASSQPGGYEQYF